The table lists the clone carrying this T cell receptor (beta chain) with many counts. Its antigen is unknown. The entry originates in a study of blood T cells in healthy people across ages. Study-level findings and limits: Possibly confounding the expanded clonotype changes was the fact that donor CMV status was unknown. It was held that diversity estimates obtained from one million T cells represented underestimates.

PCR was performed a second time for about 7 to 11 cycles using a sample-barcoded 5' primer and a J-beta primer mix. Individual samples furnished no less than 3 million CDR3-containing paired-end reads apiece. TCRdb fed the 5' RACE reads into MiXCR, producing one record per CDR3 protein. The data show some 1.5 million distinct CDR3 sequences, 42% seen once. The sequenced sample consisted of blood. This TCR derives from a woman under 30 in good health.

DNA of the CDR3: TGTGCCATCCAGGCAGATCCTTGGGATACGCAGTATTTT. This codes for CAIQADPWDTQYF. The chain joins TRBV10-3 to TRBJ2-3; D gene ambiguous. Germline CDR1 and CDR2: ENHRY and SYGVKD. The CDR3 runs 13 residues. Trimming took off 8 bases at V and 6 bases at J, with 15 bases between the two ends.